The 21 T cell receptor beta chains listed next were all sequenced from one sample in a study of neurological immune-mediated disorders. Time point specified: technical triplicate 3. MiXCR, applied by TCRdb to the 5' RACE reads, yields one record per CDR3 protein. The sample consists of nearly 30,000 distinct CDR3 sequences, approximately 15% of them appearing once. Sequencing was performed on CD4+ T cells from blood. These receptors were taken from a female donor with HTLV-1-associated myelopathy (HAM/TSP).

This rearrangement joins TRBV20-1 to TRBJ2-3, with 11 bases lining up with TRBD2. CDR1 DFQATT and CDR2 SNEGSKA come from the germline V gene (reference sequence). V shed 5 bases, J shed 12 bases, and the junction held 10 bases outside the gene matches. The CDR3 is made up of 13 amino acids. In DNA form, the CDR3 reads TGCAGTGCTGCCCCGGGACTAGCGGACGGCCAGTATTTT. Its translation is CSAAPGLADGQYF.

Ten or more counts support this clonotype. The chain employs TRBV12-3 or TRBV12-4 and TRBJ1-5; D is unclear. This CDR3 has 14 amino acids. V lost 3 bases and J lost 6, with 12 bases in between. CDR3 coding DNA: TGTGCCAGCAGTTTGGTAGGGCTTGGTCAGCCCCAGCATTTT. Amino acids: CASSLVGLGQPQHF.

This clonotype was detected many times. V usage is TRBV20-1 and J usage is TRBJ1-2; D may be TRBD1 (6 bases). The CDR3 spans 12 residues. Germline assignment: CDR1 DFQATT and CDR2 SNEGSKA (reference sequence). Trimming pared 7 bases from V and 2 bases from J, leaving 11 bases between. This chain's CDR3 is CSVTDRNYGYTF. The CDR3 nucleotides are TGCAGTGTTACAGACAGGAACTATGGCTACACCTTC.

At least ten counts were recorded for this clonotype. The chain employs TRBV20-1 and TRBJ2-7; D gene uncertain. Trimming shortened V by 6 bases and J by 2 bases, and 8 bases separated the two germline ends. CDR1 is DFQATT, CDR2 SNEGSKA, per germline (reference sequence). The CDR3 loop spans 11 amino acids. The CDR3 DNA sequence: TGCAGTGCATTACAAGCCTACGAGCAGTACTTC. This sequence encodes CSALQAYEQYF.

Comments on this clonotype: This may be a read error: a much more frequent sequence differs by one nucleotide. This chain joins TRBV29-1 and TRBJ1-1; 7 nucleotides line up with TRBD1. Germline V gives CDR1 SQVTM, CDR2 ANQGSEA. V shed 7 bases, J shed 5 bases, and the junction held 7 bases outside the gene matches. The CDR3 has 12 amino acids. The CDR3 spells CSASQGGTEAFF. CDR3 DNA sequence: TGCAGCGCTAGCCAGGGGGGGACTGAAGCTTTCTTT. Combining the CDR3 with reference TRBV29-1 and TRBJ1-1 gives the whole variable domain SAVISQKPSRDICQRGTSLTIQCQVDSQVTMMFWYRQQPGQSLTLIATANQGSEATYESGFVIDKFPISRPNLTFSTLTVSNMSPEDSSIYLCSASQGGTEAFFGQGTRLTVV.

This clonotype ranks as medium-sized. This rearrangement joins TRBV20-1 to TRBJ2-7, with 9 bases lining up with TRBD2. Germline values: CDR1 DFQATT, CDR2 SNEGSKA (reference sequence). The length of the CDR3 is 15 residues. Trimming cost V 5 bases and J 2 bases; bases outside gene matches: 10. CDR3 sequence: CSAHSGGTLTYEQYF. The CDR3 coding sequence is TGCAGTGCTCACAGCGGGGGGACTTTGACCTACGAGCAGTACTTC.

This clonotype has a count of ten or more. The CDR3 DNA reads as TGCAGTGCTAGACCCAAAGACTGGGGAGAGACCCAGTACTTC. Translation: CSARPKDWGETQYF. The chain links TRBV20-1 to TRBJ2-5; D not certain. This CDR3 spans 14 amino acids. The V and J ends lost 2 bases and 4 bases respectively, with 14 bases between them. Germline CDR1 DFQATT, CDR2 SNEGSKA (reference sequence).

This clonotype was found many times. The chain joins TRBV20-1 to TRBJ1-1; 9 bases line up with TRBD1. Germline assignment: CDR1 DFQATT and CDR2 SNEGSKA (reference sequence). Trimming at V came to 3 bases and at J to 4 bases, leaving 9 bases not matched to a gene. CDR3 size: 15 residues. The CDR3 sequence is CSASWGGGQGTEAFF. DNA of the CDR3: TGCAGTGCTAGTTGGGGGGGGGGACAGGGCACTGAAGCTTTCTTT.

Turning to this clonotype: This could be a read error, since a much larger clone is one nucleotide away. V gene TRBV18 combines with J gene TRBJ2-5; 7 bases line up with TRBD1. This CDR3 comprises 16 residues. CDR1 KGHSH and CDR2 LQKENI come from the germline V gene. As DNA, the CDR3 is TGTGCCAGCTCACCACGAGGACAAGCAACAGGGGAGACCAAGTACTTC. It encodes CASSPRGQATGETKYF.

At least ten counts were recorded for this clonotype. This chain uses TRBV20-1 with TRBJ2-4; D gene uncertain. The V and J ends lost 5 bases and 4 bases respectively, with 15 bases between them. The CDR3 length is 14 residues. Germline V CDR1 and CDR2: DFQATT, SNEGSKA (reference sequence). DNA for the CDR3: TGCAGTGCTGCTGGGCCGATCGTAAAAAACATTCAGTACTTC. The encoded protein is CSAAGPIVKNIQYF.

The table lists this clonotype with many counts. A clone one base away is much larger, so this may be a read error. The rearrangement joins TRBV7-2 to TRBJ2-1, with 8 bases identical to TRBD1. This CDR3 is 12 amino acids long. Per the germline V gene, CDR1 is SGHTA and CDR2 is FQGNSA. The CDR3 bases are TGTGTCAGCAGCCCCGGGACAGGTCATCAGTTCTTC. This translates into CVSSPGTGHQFF. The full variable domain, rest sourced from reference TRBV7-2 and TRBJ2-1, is GAGVSQSPSNKVTEKGKDVELRCDPISGHTALYWYRQSLGQGLEFLIYFQGNSAPDKSGLPSDRFSAERTGGSVSTLTIQRTQQEDSAVYLCVSSPGTGHQFFGPGTRLTVL.

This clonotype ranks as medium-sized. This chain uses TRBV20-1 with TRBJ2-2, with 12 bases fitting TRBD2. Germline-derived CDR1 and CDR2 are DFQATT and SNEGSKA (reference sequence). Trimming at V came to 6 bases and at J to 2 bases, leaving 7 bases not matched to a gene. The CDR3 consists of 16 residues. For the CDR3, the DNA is TGCAGTGCCACGACTAGCGGGAGAACTAACACCGGGGAGCTGTTTTTT. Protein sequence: CSATTSGRTNTGELFF.

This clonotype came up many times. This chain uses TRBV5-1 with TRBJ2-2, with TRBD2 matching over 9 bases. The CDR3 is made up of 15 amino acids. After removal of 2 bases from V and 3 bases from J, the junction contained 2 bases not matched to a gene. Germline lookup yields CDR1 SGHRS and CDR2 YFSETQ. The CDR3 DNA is TGCGCCAGCAGCTTTCGCGGGGGGGACACCGGGGAGCTGTTTTTT. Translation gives CASSFRGGDTGELFF.

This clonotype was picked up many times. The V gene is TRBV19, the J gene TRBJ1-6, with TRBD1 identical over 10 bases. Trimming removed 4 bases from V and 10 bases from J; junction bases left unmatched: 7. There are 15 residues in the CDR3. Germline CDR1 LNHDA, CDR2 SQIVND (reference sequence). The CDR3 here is CASSTRVTGGSPLHF. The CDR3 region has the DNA TGTGCCAGTAGTACTAGGGTGACAGGGGGCTCACCCCTCCACTTT.

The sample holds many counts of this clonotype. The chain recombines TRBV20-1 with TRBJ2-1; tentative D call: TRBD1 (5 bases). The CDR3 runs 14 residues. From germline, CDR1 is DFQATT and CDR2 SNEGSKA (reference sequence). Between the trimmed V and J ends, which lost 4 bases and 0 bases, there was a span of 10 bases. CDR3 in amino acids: CSAKKDSSYNEQFF. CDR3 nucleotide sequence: TGCAGTGCTAAGAAAGACAGCTCCTACAATGAGCAGTTCTTC.

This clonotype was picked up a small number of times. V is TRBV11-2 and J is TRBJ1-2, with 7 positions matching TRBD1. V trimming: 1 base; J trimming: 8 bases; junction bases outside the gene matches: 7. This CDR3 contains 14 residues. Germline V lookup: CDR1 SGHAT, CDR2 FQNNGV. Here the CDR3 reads CASSLASGTEGYTF. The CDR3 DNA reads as TGTGCCAGCAGCTTAGCCTCAGGGACAGAAGGCTACACCTTC.

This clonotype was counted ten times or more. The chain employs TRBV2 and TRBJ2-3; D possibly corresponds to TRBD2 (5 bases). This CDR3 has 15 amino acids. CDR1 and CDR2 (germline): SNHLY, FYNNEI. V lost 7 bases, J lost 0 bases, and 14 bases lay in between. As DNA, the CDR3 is TGTGCCAGCAACCGACTACCTGCTAGCACAGATACGCAGTATTTT. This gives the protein CASNRLPASTDTQYF.

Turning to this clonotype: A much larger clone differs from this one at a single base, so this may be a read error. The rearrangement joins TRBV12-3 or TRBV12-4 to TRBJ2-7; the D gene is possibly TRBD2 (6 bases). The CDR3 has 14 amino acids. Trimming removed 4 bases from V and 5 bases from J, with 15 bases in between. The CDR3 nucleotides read TGTGCCAGCAGTTCCCTAGCGTGGGAGGACGAGCAGTACTTC. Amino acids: CASSSLAWEDEQYF.

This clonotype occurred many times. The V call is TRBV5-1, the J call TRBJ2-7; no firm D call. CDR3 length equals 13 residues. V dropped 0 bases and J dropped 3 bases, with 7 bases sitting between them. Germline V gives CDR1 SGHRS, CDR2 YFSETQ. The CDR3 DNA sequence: TGCGCCAGCAGCTTGGACAGTGTCTACGAGCAGTACTTC. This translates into CASSLDSVYEQYF. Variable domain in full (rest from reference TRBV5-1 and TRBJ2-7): KAGVTQTPRYLIKTRGQQVTLSCSPISGHRSVSWYQQTPGQGLQFLFEYFSETQRNKGNFPGRFSGRQFSNSRSEMNVSTLELGDSALYLCASSLDSVYEQYFGPGTRLTVT.

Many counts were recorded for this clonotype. CDR3 amino acids: CASSLGVSTDTQYF. CDR3 DNA sequence: TGTGCCAGCAGCTTAGGCGTCAGCACAGATACGCAGTATTTT. This chain connects TRBV7-2 to TRBJ2-3; D not resolved. The V end lost 1 base, the J end lost 0 bases, and 5 bases lay between the germline ends. The CDR3 covers 14 residues. Germline V gene data show CDR1 as SGHTA and CDR2 as FQGNSA.

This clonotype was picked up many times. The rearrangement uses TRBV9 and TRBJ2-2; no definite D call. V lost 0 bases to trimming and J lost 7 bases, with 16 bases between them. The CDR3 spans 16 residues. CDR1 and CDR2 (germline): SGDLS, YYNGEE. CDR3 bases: TGTGCCAGCAGCGTAGACCCCGCCGTTGGGTTCGGGGAGCTGTTTTTT. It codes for CASSVDPAVGFGELFF.